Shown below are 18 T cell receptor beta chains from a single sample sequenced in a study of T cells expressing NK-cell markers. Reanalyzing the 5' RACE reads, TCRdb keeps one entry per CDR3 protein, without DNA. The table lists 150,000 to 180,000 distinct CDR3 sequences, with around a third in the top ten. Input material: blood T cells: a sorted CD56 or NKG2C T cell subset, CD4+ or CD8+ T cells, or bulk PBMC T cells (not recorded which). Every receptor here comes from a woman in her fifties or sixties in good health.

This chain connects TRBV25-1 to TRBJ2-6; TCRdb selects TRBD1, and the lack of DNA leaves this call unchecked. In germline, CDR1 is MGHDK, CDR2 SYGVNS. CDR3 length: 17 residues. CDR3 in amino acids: CASSELDRGLGANVLTF.

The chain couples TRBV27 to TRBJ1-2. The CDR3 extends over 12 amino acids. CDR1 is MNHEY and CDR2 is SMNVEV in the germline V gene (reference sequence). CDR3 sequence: CASRGTNYGYTF.

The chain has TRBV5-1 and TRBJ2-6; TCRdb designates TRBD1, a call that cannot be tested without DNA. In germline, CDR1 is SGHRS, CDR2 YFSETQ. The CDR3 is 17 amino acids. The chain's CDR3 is CASSSEDRRSGANVLTF.

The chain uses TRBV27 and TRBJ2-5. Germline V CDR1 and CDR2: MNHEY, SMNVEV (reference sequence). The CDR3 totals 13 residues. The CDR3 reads CASSPVLQETQYF.

The CDR3 here is CASSVAGTDTQYF. The chain couples TRBV9 to TRBJ2-3. This CDR3 spans 13 amino acids. CDR1 is SGDLS and CDR2 is YYNGEE in the germline V gene.

CDR3 region: CASSVSEGDYGYTF. The J gene is TRBJ1-2, the V gene TRBV9. The germline V gene has CDR1 SGDLS and CDR2 YYNGEE. The CDR3 totals 14 residues.

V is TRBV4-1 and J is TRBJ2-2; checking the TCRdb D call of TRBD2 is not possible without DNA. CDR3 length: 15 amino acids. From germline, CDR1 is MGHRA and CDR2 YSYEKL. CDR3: CASSPAGGPAGELFF.

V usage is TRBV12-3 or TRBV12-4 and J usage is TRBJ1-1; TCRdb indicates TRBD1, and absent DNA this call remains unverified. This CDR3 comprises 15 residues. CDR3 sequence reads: CASSSGTGRFTEAFF.

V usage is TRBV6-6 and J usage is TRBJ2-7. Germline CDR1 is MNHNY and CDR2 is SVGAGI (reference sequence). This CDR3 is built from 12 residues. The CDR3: CASSYPSYEQYF.

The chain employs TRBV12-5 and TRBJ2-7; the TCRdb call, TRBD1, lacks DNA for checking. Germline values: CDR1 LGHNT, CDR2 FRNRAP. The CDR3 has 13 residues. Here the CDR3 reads CASGWNTGAEQYF.

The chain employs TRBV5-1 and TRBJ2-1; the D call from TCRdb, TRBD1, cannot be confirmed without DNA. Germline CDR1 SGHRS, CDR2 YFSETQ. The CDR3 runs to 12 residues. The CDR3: CASSSAGDEQFF.

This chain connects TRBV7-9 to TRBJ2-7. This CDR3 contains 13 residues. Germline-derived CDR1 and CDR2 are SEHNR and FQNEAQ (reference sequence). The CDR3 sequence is CASSPLSTHEQYF.

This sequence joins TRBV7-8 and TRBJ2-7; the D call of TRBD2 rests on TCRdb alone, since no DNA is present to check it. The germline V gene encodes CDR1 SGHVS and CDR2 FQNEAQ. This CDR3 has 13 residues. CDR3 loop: CATSSRLDYEQYF.

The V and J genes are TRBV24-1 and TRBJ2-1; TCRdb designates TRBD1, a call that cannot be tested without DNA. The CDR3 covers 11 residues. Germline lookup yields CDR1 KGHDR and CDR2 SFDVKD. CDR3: CATSDGDRTFF.

CDR3 residues: CSARDFRGNEQYF. J is TRBJ2-7 and V is TRBV20-1; without DNA, the TCRdb call of TRBD1 cannot be checked. Germline V gene lookup returns CDR1 DFQATT and CDR2 SNEGSKA (reference sequence). The CDR3 spans 13 residues.

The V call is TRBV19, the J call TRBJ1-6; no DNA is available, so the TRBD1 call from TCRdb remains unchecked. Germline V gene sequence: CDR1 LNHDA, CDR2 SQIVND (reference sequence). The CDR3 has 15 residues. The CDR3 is CASSIGQGVNSPLHF.

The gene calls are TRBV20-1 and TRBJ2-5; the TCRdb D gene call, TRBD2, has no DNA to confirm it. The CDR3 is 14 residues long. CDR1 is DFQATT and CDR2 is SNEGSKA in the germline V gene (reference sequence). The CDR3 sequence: CSATPSGAGETQYF.

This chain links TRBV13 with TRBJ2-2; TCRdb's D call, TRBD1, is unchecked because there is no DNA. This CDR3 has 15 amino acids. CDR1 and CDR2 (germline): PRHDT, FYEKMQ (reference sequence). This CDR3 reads CASSLRSQGTGELFF.